The T cell receptor (beta chain) under discussion was sequenced for a study of T cells in Graves' hyperthyroidism and ophthalmopathy. On the study more broadly: The blood sample was taken at first diagnosis, before treatment began.

The hyperthyroidism patients had all been newly diagnosed, and their disease duration was under 2 months. Their ages ranged from 18 to 65 years. Study observations and caveats: Ophthalmopathy could be told apart from stable hyperthyroidism with a 13 V-J model. Blood shared most expanded thyroid clonotypes above 0.001.

Amplification targeted TCR beta CDR3 regions from RNA transcripts. The HTBI set primed first-round TCR CDR3 RT-PCR. MiXCR, run by TCRdb on the multiplex PCR reads, gives a single entry per CDR3 protein. The data contain approximately 590,000 distinct CDR3 sequences, 15% to 18% of them seen just once; the ten biggest clones take up 7.3%. Notes on this clonotype: The target antigen is unknown.

Trimming left V 0 bases short and J 2 bases short, with 13 bases between. This CDR3 has 15 amino acids. Germline CDR1 is DFQATT and CDR2 is SNEGSKA (reference sequence). The TCR sequence derives from a woman between 25 and 40 years old with Graves' hyperthyroidism. Sequencing was performed on blood. The chain joins TRBV20-1 to TRBJ2-5, with a possible D match to TRBD2 (5 bases). The CDR3 sequence is CSARDSRGLQETQYF. The DNA for the CDR3 is TGCAGTGCTAGAGATTCCAGAGGGCTGCAAGAGACCCAGTACTTC.